The 30 T cell receptor beta chains in this list originate from one sample, sequenced in a study of cytomegalovirus exposure and HLA in healthy donors. Primers included in the PCR were 60 Vbeta and 13 Jbeta primers. This table comes from immunoSEQ multiplex PCR, and its TCRdb copy is limited to in-frame clones, with some not included. This sample has about 230,000 clones, with around 80% found just once. What was sequenced was PBMCs. The receptors here all came from a woman in her fifties or sixties in good health and CMV-seropositive.

The chain has TRBV30 and TRBJ2-5; TRBD2 aligns across 9 bases. CDR1 is GTSNPN and CDR2 is SVGIG in the germline V gene (reference sequence). Trimming at V came to 4 bases and at J to 5 bases, leaving 14 bases not matched to a gene. The CDR3 is 16 residues long. The CDR3 sequence is CAWKKTGLALVETQYF. CDR3 in DNA: TGTGCCTGGAAAAAAACGGGACTAGCTCTTGTCGAGACCCAGTACTTC. Looking up the rest from reference TRBV30 and TRBJ2-5 gives the full variable domain: SQTIHQWPATLVQPVGSPLSLECTVEGTSNPNLYWYRQAAGRGLQLLFYSVGIGQISSEVPQNLSASRPQDRQFILSSKKLLLSDSGFYLCAWKKTGLALVETQYFGPGTRLLVL.

The count of this clone is one. The V gene is TRBV15, the J gene TRBJ1-2; no clear D. V lost 0 bases, J lost 2 bases, and 13 bases lay in between. The CDR3 is 16 amino acids. CDR1 LNHNV and CDR2 YYDKDF come from the germline V gene (reference sequence). The CDR3 nucleotides are TGTGCCACCAGCAGAGATTGGATGGGCCGGAACTATGGCTACACCTTC. Its protein is CATSRDWMGRNYGYTF.

The V call is TRBV7-2, the J call TRBJ2-3; 13 nucleotides align to TRBD2. CDR1 is SGHTA, CDR2 FQGNSA, per germline. V trimming: 5 bases; J trimming: 4 bases; junction bases outside the gene matches: 6. The CDR3 is made up of 16 amino acids. Here the CDR3 DNA reads TGTGCCAGCAGCATGTGGACTAGCGGGGGTTCAGATACGCAGTATTTT. This codes for CASSMWTSGGSDTQYF. Supplemented by reference TRBV7-2 and TRBJ2-3, the full variable domain reads GAGVSQSPSNKVTEKGKDVELRCDPISGHTALYWYRQSLGQGLEFLIYFQGNSAPDKSGLPSDRFSAERTGGSVSTLTIQRTQQEDSAVYLCASSMWTSGGSDTQYFGPGTRLTVL.

This clone was observed a handful of times. This chain links TRBV30 with TRBJ2-1, with D unclear. Trimming stripped 2 bases from V and 10 bases from J, with 12 bases between. This CDR3 has 12 residues. CDR1 is GTSNPN and CDR2 is SVGIG in the germline V gene (reference sequence). The CDR3 DNA sequence: TGTGCCTGGAGTTCCCCCGGGTACGAGCAGTTCTTC. Translating gives CAWSSPGYEQFF.

V and J are TRBV5-1 and TRBJ2-1; 13 bases align to TRBD2. The V and J ends lost 3 bases and 6 bases, in that order; junction bases with no gene match: 3. Germline values: CDR1 SGHRS, CDR2 YFSETQ. The CDR3 sequence is 15 residues long. The CDR3 protein is CASSSLAGGRNEQFF. CDR3 DNA sequence: TGCGCCAGCAGCTCACTAGCGGGAGGGCGCAATGAGCAGTTCTTC.

The CDR3: CASRPGLQETQYF. The CDR3 DNA reads TGTGCCAGCAGGCCGGGACTACAAGAGACCCAGTACTTC. The chain recombines TRBV7-2 with TRBJ2-5; 7 nucleotides match TRBD2. V was clipped by 6 bases and J by 2 bases; unmatched bases: 3. The CDR3 is 13 residues long. CDR1 is SGHTA and CDR2 is FQGNSA in the germline V gene.

The chain employs TRBV7-3 and TRBJ1-3; 7 positions match TRBD1. This CDR3 is 14 amino acids long. V dropped 5 bases and J dropped 7; count of bases not matched to a gene: 8. Germline assignment: CDR1 SGHTA and CDR2 FQGTGA. The CDR3 reads CASSPGAGGNTIYF. The DNA for the CDR3 is TGTGCCAGCAGCCCCGGGGCAGGGGGGAACACCATATATTTT.

The genes are TRBV2 and TRBJ2-1; 9 nucleotides match TRBD2. CDR1 and CDR2 from the germline V gene are SNHLY and FYNNEI. The trim removed 3 bases at V and 14 bases at J, leaving 14 bases unmatched. The CDR3 is 15 amino acids. DNA of the CDR3: TGTGCCAGCAGTGACGTTCTAGCGGGAAATGTTTTTGAGTTCTTC. Encoded protein: CASSDVLAGNVFEFF.

This clone showed up just a few times. CDR3 DNA: TGTGCCTGGCCGCACGCTATAAACAGGGGTGGAGGTGGCTACACCTTC. The encoded protein is CAWPHAINRGGGGYTF. V is TRBV30 and J is TRBJ1-2; 7 bases agree with TRBD1. Germline V gene sequence: CDR1 GTSNPN, CDR2 SVGIG (reference sequence). J gave up 7 bases and V 5 bases, and 19 bases lay outside the gene matches. CDR3 length: 16 residues.

This clone was seen a few times. V usage is TRBV29-1 and J usage is TRBJ1-3; D possibly corresponds to TRBD1 (5 bases). Germline values: CDR1 SQVTM, CDR2 ANQGSEA. The CDR3 length is 14 residues. The CDR3 sequence is CSAIGDSSGNTIYF. The CDR3 bases are TGCAGTGCTATCGGGGACTCCTCCGGAAACACCATATATTTT.

V and J are TRBV7-2 and TRBJ2-7, with D possibly being TRBD2 (5 bases). The V end lost 3 bases, the J end lost 2 bases, and 5 bases lay between the germline ends. Germline loops: CDR1 SGHTA, CDR2 FQGNSA. CDR3 length: 12 amino acids. The DNA for the CDR3 is TGTGCCAGCAGCTTCGGGGCCTACGAGCAGTACTTC. It encodes CASSFGAYEQYF.

This clone was picked up a small number of times. V gene TRBV5-4 combines with J gene TRBJ2-2; possible D gene TRBD2, 5 bases. Trimming stripped 3 bases from V and 0 bases from J, with 9 bases between. This CDR3 has 15 residues. Germline V CDR1 and CDR2: SGHNT, YYREEE (reference sequence). In DNA form, the CDR3 reads TGTGCCAGCAGCTCGGAGGTCGCGAACACCGGGGAGCTGTTTTTT. It encodes CASSSEVANTGELFF.

The genes are TRBV19 and TRBJ1-1; D is perhaps TRBD1 (5 bases). This CDR3 is built from 15 residues. CDR1 and CDR2 (germline): LNHDA, SQIVND (reference sequence). Trimming removed 10 bases at V and 1 base at J, with 19 bases between. The CDR3 DNA is TGTGCCACCCGGGACTCCCTACGTGGGAACACTGAAGCTTTCTTT. The encoded protein is CATRDSLRGNTEAFF.

CDR3 residues: CASSPGTGRETQYF. The CDR3 DNA reads TGTGCCAGCAGCCCTGGGACAGGGCGGGAGACCCAGTACTTC. The V and J genes are TRBV9 and TRBJ2-5; the match to TRBD1 covers 9 bases. CDR1 and CDR2 (germline): SGDLS, YYNGEE. There are 14 residues in the CDR3. The V and J ends lost 4 bases and 5 bases, in that order; junction bases with no gene match: 6.

The chain carries TRBV25-1 and TRBJ1-4; possible D gene TRBD1, 6 bases. Per the germline V gene, CDR1 is MGHDK and CDR2 is SYGVNS. Trimming cost V 3 bases and J 13 bases, with 18 bases left between them. The CDR3 runs 14 residues. CDR3 protein: CASSDLSGERVLFF. DNA for the CDR3: TGTGCCAGCAGTGATCTATCAGGGGAAAGGGTACTGTTTTTT.

Comment on this clone: Other DNA sequences in this sample translate to the same CDR3. V and J are TRBV19 and TRBJ1-1; TRBD1 agrees at 7 bases. V shed 2 bases and J 1 base; nucleotides not matched to a gene: 10. CDR3 size: 17 residues. CDR1 is LNHDA and CDR2 is SQIVND in the germline V gene (reference sequence). The CDR3 DNA reads as TGTGCCAGTAGTATATCGGGACAGAAACTCACGAACACTGAAGCTTTCTTT. Encoded protein: CASSISGQKLTNTEAFF.

V gene TRBV18 combines with J gene TRBJ1-1, with D maybe TRBD1 (5 bases). CDR3 length: 15 residues. Deletions cut 2 bases from V and 3 bases from J, with 13 bases between. CDR1 is KGHSH, CDR2 LQKENI, per germline. The DNA of the CDR3 is TGTGCCAGCTCACCAATGAACGGGGGGGACACTGAAGCTTTCTTT. Residues: CASSPMNGGDTEAFF.

The rearrangement links TRBV5-4 to TRBJ1-2; TRBD1 might be the D (6 bases). Trimming removed 0 bases at V and 5 bases at J, with 17 bases between. Germline CDR1 is SGHNT and CDR2 is YYREEE (reference sequence). This CDR3 region has 16 residues. The CDR3, as DNA: TGTGCCAGCAGCTTGGCGGGGGGGCGATCCGGATATGGCTACACCTTC. This gives the protein CASSLAGGRSGYGYTF.

This chain joins TRBV7-9 and TRBJ2-3; D perhaps matches TRBD1 (6 bases). This CDR3 is 15 amino acids long. Between the trimmed V and J ends, which lost 5 bases and 0 bases, there was a span of 12 bases. Per germline, CDR1 SEHNR and CDR2 FQNEAQ (reference sequence). CDR3 protein: CASSPRQVSTDTQYF. The CDR3 bases are TGTGCCAGCAGCCCACGACAGGTCAGCACAGATACGCAGTATTTT.

The chain links TRBV4-2 to TRBJ2-1; TRBD2 matches 7 bases. The V and J ends lost 4 bases and 4 bases, in that order; junction bases with no gene match: 10. The CDR3 has 16 residues. Germline CDR1 and CDR2: LGHNA and YNFKEQ. Here the CDR3 reads CASSRSLAGEYNEQFF. In DNA, the CDR3 is TGTGCCAGCAGCCGCTCCCTGGCGGGGGAGTACAATGAGCAGTTCTTC.

The genes are TRBV28 and TRBJ2-3; TRBD2 is a possible D gene (6 bases). This CDR3 spans 16 amino acids. Trimming pared 5 bases from V and 2 bases from J, leaving 17 bases between. Germline V gene lookup returns CDR1 MDHEN and CDR2 SYDVKM. In nucleotides, the CDR3 is TGTGCCAGCAGTGTGGGGGGAACTCGATTCACAGATACGCAGTATTTT. Amino acid sequence: CASSVGGTRFTDTQYF.

The V gene is TRBV11-1, the J gene TRBJ1-2; perhaps TRBD1 as D (5 bases). The CDR3 has 14 amino acids. Looked up from germline, CDR1 is SGHAT and CDR2 is FQDESV (reference sequence). Trimming stripped 4 bases from V and 4 bases from J, with 13 bases between. CDR3 DNA sequence: TGTGCCAGCAGCTCGGGGGGACGGAGCTATGGCTACACCTTC. Translating gives CASSSGGRSYGYTF.

This rearrangement joins TRBV5-1 to TRBJ1-4, with D possibly being TRBD1 (6 bases). V lost 5 bases and J lost 0, with 11 bases in between. The CDR3 spans 15 residues. The germline gives CDR1 SGHRS, CDR2 YFSETQ. Here the CDR3 DNA reads TGCGCCAGCAGTGAGCAGGGGACAACTAATGAAAAACTGTTTTTT. Translation gives CASSEQGTTNEKLFF.

J is TRBJ2-2 and V is TRBV30; D unresolved. CDR1 is GTSNPN and CDR2 is SVGIG in the germline V gene (reference sequence). The CDR3 spans 11 residues. V was trimmed by 2 bases and J by 6 bases, leaving 4 bases between them. Here the CDR3 DNA reads TGTGCCTGGAGTAGCCCCGGGGAGCTGTTTTTT. Translation gives CAWSSPGELFF.

Concerning this clone: A junction boundary mismatches the germline segment, possibly from a read error. The rearrangement joins TRBV7-9 to TRBJ1-2; D is unclear. Looked up from germline, CDR1 is SEHNR and CDR2 is FQNEAQ (reference sequence). The CDR3 has 14 residues. The CDR3 protein is CSSSFARNYYGYTF. CDR3 nucleotide sequence: TGTTCCAGCAGCTTCGCCAGGAACTACTATGGCTACACCTTC.

This clone was observed a handful of times. The chain has TRBV9 and TRBJ2-1; D uncertain. V was trimmed by 4 bases and J by 8 bases, leaving 19 bases between them. This CDR3 contains 15 residues. The germline V gene has CDR1 SGDLS and CDR2 YYNGEE. CDR3 in amino acids: CASSPTPLGVHEQFF. The CDR3 nucleotides are TGTGCCAGCAGCCCGACTCCCCTTGGCGTACATGAGCAGTTCTTC. The full variable domain, with the rest looked up from reference TRBV9 and TRBJ2-1, is DSGVTQTPKHLITATGQRVTLRCSPRSGDLSVYWYQQSLDQGLQFLIQYYNGEERAKGNILERFSAQQFPDLHSELNLSSLELGDSALYFCASSPTPLGVHEQFFGPGTRLTVL.

This clone was recorded once. The junction departs from germline at one end; a sequencing error may be responsible. The sample holds other DNA sequences that translate to the same CDR3. The rearrangement joins TRBV2 to TRBJ2-3; D might be TRBD1 (5 bases). The CDR3 is 14 amino acids. The germline gives CDR1 SNHLY, CDR2 FYNNEI. In DNA form, the CDR3 reads TGCGCCAGCAGTCCATCCCCAGGGACAGATACGCAGTATTTT. Residues: CASSPSPGTDTQYF.

The genes are TRBV19 and TRBJ1-1; D ambiguous. CDR1 and CDR2 (germline): LNHDA, SQIVND (reference sequence). V dropped 9 bases and J dropped 7 bases, with 24 bases sitting between them. This CDR3 spans 15 amino acids. CDR3 amino acids: CASRLSPGSLGEAFF. CDR3 coding DNA: TGTGCCAGCCGATTATCTCCGGGATCATTGGGTGAAGCTTTCTTT.

This rearrangement joins TRBV30 to TRBJ2-7, with 10 bases lining up with TRBD1. The V and J ends lost 3 bases and 7 bases, in that order; junction bases with no gene match: 3. The germline V gene encodes CDR1 GTSNPN and CDR2 SVGIG (reference sequence). The CDR3 has 12 amino acids. CDR3 sequence: CAWRVDRGEQYF. The CDR3 DNA follows: TGTGCCTGGAGGGTGGACAGGGGGGAGCAGTACTTC.

The sample holds a few counts of this clone. J is TRBJ2-1 and V is TRBV7-9; 7 nucleotides agree with TRBD1. Germline V CDR1 and CDR2: SEHNR, FQNEAQ (reference sequence). The CDR3 runs to 15 residues. The junction had 9 bases not matched to a gene; V was cut back by 5 bases and J by 5 bases. The CDR3 sequence: CASSQTLGGHNEQFF. The CDR3 DNA is TGTGCCAGCAGCCAAACGTTAGGGGGCCACAATGAGCAGTTCTTC.